This entry lists 29 T cell receptor beta chains sequenced from one sample in a study of cytomegalovirus exposure and HLA in healthy donors. PCR was performed using 60 Vbeta and 13 Jbeta primers. Repertoires were generated with immunoSEQ multiplex PCR, while TCRdb's copy carries only in-frame clones and drops some. Found here are under 200,000 clones, over 60% of them singletons; the top ten hold 3% to 3.5%. What was sequenced was PBMCs. These receptors all stem from a woman between 40 and 55 years old in good health and CMV-seronegative.

The chain recombines TRBV9 with TRBJ2-1; 10 bases agree with TRBD2. Germline-derived CDR1 and CDR2 are SGDLS and YYNGEE. Trimming cost V 0 bases and J 9 bases; bases outside gene matches: 6. The CDR3 covers 15 residues. CDR3 DNA: TGTGCCAGCAGCGTAGGGGCTAGCGGGGGCTCTGAGCAGTTCTTC. Its translation is CASSVGASGGSEQFF.

V and J are TRBV7-6 and TRBJ2-7; 10 bases match TRBD2. Germline loops: CDR1 SGHVS, CDR2 FNYEAQ. V lost 1 base and J lost 3; bases outside the gene matches: 6. The CDR3 extends over 16 amino acids. The CDR3 spells CASSLGTSGGLYEQYF. CDR3 in DNA: TGTGCCAGCAGCTTAGGGACTAGCGGCGGCCTCTACGAGCAGTACTTC.

CDR3 bases: TGTGCCAGCAGCTTGGACAGGGGGGTTTGGGGTCAGCCCCAGCATTTT. Amino acids: CASSLDRGVWGQPQHF. The chain couples TRBV7-8 to TRBJ1-5, with 10 bases fitting TRBD1. Germline V gene lookup returns CDR1 SGHVS and CDR2 FQNEAQ. After removal of 3 bases from V and 6 bases from J, the junction contained 8 bases not matched to a gene. The CDR3 extends over 16 amino acids.

This clone occurred a few times. V is TRBV19 and J is TRBJ2-3; no firm D call. Trimming took 9 bases from V and 3 from J, leaving 22 bases between them. Germline CDR1 LNHDA, CDR2 SQIVND (reference sequence). The CDR3 has 16 residues. In nucleotides, the CDR3 is TGTGCCAGCCCCCTTGTGAGATCGCGCCCGACAGATACGCAGTATTTT. Translating it yields CASPLVRSRPTDTQYF.

The chain carries TRBV27 and TRBJ2-1, with a possible D match to TRBD2 (6 bases). Germline V lookup: CDR1 MNHEY, CDR2 SMNVEV (reference sequence). This CDR3 comprises 14 residues. V shed 3 bases and J shed 4 bases, with 10 bases lying between them. The chain's CDR3 is CASSFPGGYNEQFF. The DNA for the CDR3 is TGTGCCAGCAGTTTCCCCGGGGGATACAATGAGCAGTTCTTC.

The chain couples TRBV6-1 to TRBJ1-2; D is uncertain. V lost 5 bases to trimming and J lost 8 bases, with 18 bases between them. Per the germline V gene, CDR1 is MNHNS and CDR2 is SASEGT. The CDR3 is made up of 14 amino acids. The CDR3 spells CASSLQTVDSGYTF. The DNA of the CDR3 is TGTGCCAGCAGTCTTCAGACGGTAGACTCCGGCTACACCTTC.

The rearrangement links TRBV2 to TRBJ2-2; possible D gene TRBD1, 6 bases. The V and J ends lost 8 bases and 5 bases respectively, with 15 bases between them. CDR3 length: 14 amino acids. Per germline, CDR1 SNHLY and CDR2 FYNNEI. The chain's CDR3 is CASGGRGITGELFF. CDR3 bases: TGTGCCAGCGGGGGCAGGGGAATTACCGGGGAGCTGTTTTTT.

In its sample, this clone was seen a few times. The chain recombines TRBV29-1 with TRBJ1-1, with TRBD1 matching over 7 bases. The junction had 10 bases not matched to a gene; V was cut back by 6 bases and J by 0 bases. Germline V gene lookup returns CDR1 SQVTM and CDR2 ANQGSEA. CDR3 length: 15 residues. CDR3: CSVVRQGGMNTEAFF. The DNA of the CDR3 is TGCAGCGTCGTTAGACAGGGAGGTATGAACACTGAAGCTTTCTTT. Full variable domain (missing parts from reference TRBV29-1 and TRBJ1-1): SAVISQKPSRDICQRGTSLTIQCQVDSQVTMMFWYRQQPGQSLTLIATANQGSEATYESGFVIDKFPISRPNLTFSTLTVSNMSPEDSSIYLCSVVRQGGMNTEAFFGQGTRLTVV.

The chain has TRBV7-8 and TRBJ2-7; D unclear. Trimming left V 5 bases short and J 2 bases short, with 13 bases between. Germline V gene lookup returns CDR1 SGHVS and CDR2 FQNEAQ. This CDR3 is built from 14 residues. This chain's CDR3 is CASSPAGSAYEQYF. CDR3 coding DNA: TGTGCCAGCAGCCCCGCCGGAAGCGCCTACGAGCAGTACTTC.

This clone was counted once. J is TRBJ2-3 and V is TRBV29-1; possible D gene TRBD2, 6 bases. The CDR3 loop spans 15 amino acids. The V gene lost 2 bases and the J gene lost 2 bases, with 14 bases spanning the gap. The V gene's germline CDR1 is SQVTM and CDR2 ANQGSEA. Written as DNA, the CDR3 is TGCAGCGTTGAAATCGGGACTGGCCACACAGATACGCAGTATTTT. It yields the protein CSVEIGTGHTDTQYF.

This chain joins TRBV28 and TRBJ1-5; D remains unclear. The V and J ends lost 5 bases and 5 bases respectively, with 16 bases between them. The germline CDR1 and CDR2 sequences are MDHEN and SYDVKM. The CDR3 loop spans 15 amino acids. The DNA of the CDR3 is TGTGCCAGCAGTACGAAACGGGTCGATTATCAGCCCCAGCATTTT. It yields the protein CASSTKRVDYQPQHF. The full variable domain, with the rest looked up from reference TRBV28 and TRBJ1-5, is DVKVTQSSRYLVKRTGEKVFLECVQDMDHENMFWYRQDPGLGLRLIYFSYDVKMKEKGDIPEGYSVSREKKERFSLILESASTNQTSMYLCASSTKRVDYQPQHFGDGTRLSIL.

The chain carries TRBV5-1 and TRBJ1-2; D is perhaps TRBD1 (6 bases). Germline loops: CDR1 SGHRS, CDR2 YFSETQ. The CDR3 length is 13 residues. The V end was cut by 6 bases, the J end by 1 base, with 10 bases between. The CDR3 reads CASKTGFNYGYTF. In DNA form, the CDR3 reads TGCGCCAGCAAAACAGGGTTTAACTATGGCTACACCTTC.

The chain uses TRBV19 and TRBJ1-1; the D gene is possibly TRBD1 (6 bases). V was trimmed by 1 base and J by 5 bases, leaving 17 bases between them. Germline V CDR1 and CDR2: LNHDA, SQIVND (reference sequence). The CDR3 is 16 residues long. The CDR3 reads CASSIGSHRVGTEAFF. The CDR3 DNA reads as TGTGCCAGTAGTATAGGGTCCCACAGGGTGGGGACTGAAGCTTTCTTT.

The V gene is TRBV4-1, the J gene TRBJ2-7; 11 positions agree with TRBD2. CDR1 and CDR2 (germline): MGHRA, YSYEKL. The CDR3 extends over 22 amino acids. V lost 0 bases, J lost 3 bases, and 22 bases stayed unmatched. The DNA for the CDR3 is TGCGCCAGCAGCCAAGATTTTACTGACGCGAAATTAGCGGGGGGGTCCCTCTACGAGCAGTACTTC. Amino acid sequence: CASSQDFTDAKLAGGSLYEQYF.

The J gene is TRBJ2-7, the V gene TRBV28, with D perhaps matching TRBD1 (5 bases). V dropped 7 bases and J dropped 5 bases, with 21 bases sitting between them. The CDR3 runs 15 residues. Germline CDR1 and CDR2: MDHEN and SYDVKM. This chain's CDR3 is CASTPFPRRVDEQYF. CDR3 nucleotides: TGTGCCAGCACCCCGTTTCCCCGCAGGGTGGACGAGCAGTACTTC.

The chain links TRBV6-1 to TRBJ1-2; D unclear. The CDR3 is made up of 11 amino acids. Germline CDR1 MNHNS, CDR2 SASEGT. Trimming stripped 9 bases from V and 0 bases from J, with 5 bases between. Here the CDR3 reads CASVTNYGYTF. For the CDR3, the DNA is TGTGCCAGTGTTACTAACTATGGCTACACCTTC.

The CDR3 sequence: CASREPSGELFF. CDR3 DNA sequence: TGTGCCAGCAGGGAACCGTCCGGGGAGCTGTTTTTT. V and J are TRBV2 and TRBJ2-2; D not certain. CDR1 is SNHLY, CDR2 FYNNEI, per germline. The CDR3 runs 12 residues. Trimming stripped 6 bases from V and 6 bases from J, with 8 bases between.

The chain has TRBV4-1 and TRBJ2-5; TRBD1 aligns across 8 bases. The CDR3 has 15 residues. V gave up 4 bases and J gave up 2 bases; unmatched junction bases: 6. CDR1 is MGHRA and CDR2 is YSYEKL in the germline V gene. The CDR3 nucleotides are TGCGCCAGCAGCCTCACTGGGACAGGACAAGAGACCCAGTACTTC. This sequence encodes CASSLTGTGQETQYF.

Only one count was recorded for this clone. The chain joins TRBV5-1 to TRBJ2-1; a possible D gene is TRBD2 (6 bases). In germline, CDR1 is SGHRS, CDR2 YFSETQ. There are 15 residues in the CDR3. Between the trimmed V and J ends, which lost 0 bases and 7 bases, there was a span of 14 bases. The CDR3 is CASSLVGGRRNEQFF. The CDR3 coding sequence is TGCGCCAGCAGCTTGGTCGGGGGACGAAGGAATGAGCAGTTCTTC. Full variable domain (missing parts from reference TRBV5-1 and TRBJ2-1): KAGVTQTPRYLIKTRGQQVTLSCSPISGHRSVSWYQQTPGQGLQFLFEYFSETQRNKGNFPGRFSGRQFSNSRSEMNVSTLELGDSALYLCASSLVGGRRNEQFFGPGTRLTVL.

The CDR3 DNA reads as TGTGCCATCAGTGTCCTCAGGGTTAACTATGGCTACACCTTC. Protein: CAISVLRVNYGYTF. The chain carries TRBV10-3 and TRBJ1-2; perhaps TRBD1 as D (5 bases). V lost 4 bases and J 1 base, leaving 10 bases between the germline ends. The CDR3 covers 14 residues. Germline V gene lookup returns CDR1 ENHRY and CDR2 SYGVKD.

This clone is medium-sized by share. V usage is TRBV9 and J usage is TRBJ2-1; TRBD2 agrees at 7 bases. The length of the CDR3 is 16 residues. V lost 0 bases and J lost 5; bases outside the gene matches: 8. CDR1 and CDR2 from the germline V gene are SGDLS and YYNGEE. CDR3 nucleotides: TGTGCCAGCAGCGTAGAAGCGGGGCCTCCCCACAATGAGCAGTTCTTC. Its translation: CASSVEAGPPHNEQFF. The full variable domain, in which reference TRBV9 and TRBJ2-1 provide the parts outside the CDR3, is DSGVTQTPKHLITATGQRVTLRCSPRSGDLSVYWYQQSLDQGLQFLIQYYNGEERAKGNILERFSAQQFPDLHSELNLSSLELGDSALYFCASSVEAGPPHNEQFFGPGTRLTVL.

V is TRBV5-4 and J is TRBJ2-5; 10 bases align to TRBD2. CDR3 length: 16 residues. Germline V gene lookup returns CDR1 SGHNT and CDR2 YYREEE (reference sequence). V was clipped by 0 bases and J by 1 base; unmatched bases: 3. The CDR3 loop reads CASSLASGGPQETQYF. DNA for the CDR3: TGTGCCAGCAGCTTGGCTAGCGGGGGCCCCCAAGAGACCCAGTACTTC.

CDR3 region: CASSRDRATEAFF. The CDR3 bases are TGTGCCAGCAGCCGGGACAGGGCTACTGAAGCTTTCTTT. The V gene is TRBV4-2, the J gene TRBJ1-1, with 9 bases lining up with TRBD1. The V and J ends lost 4 bases and 5 bases, in that order; junction bases with no gene match: 2. CDR3 length: 13 amino acids. Per the germline V gene, CDR1 is LGHNA and CDR2 is YNFKEQ.

The rearrangement uses TRBV6-5 and TRBJ2-7, with a possible D match to TRBD2 (6 bases). Germline CDR1 and CDR2: MNHEY and SVGAGI. CDR3 length equals 14 residues. Trimming took 6 bases from V and 4 from J, leaving 16 bases between them. Written as DNA, the CDR3 is TGTGCCAGCAGCCTACGCGGGACCTTTTACGAGCAGTACTTC. Amino acid sequence: CASSLRGTFYEQYF.

The chain employs TRBV2 and TRBJ2-5; weak D call: TRBD2 (6 bases). Trimming left V 3 bases short and J 2 bases short, with 7 bases between. Germline CDR1 is SNHLY and CDR2 is FYNNEI. CDR3 length: 13 amino acids. This chain's CDR3 is CASSDGGQETQYF. CDR3 bases: TGTGCCAGCAGTGACGGGGGTCAAGAGACCCAGTACTTC.

The chain is built from TRBV7-8 and TRBJ1-6, with 7 bases fitting TRBD1. Germline CDR1 is SGHVS and CDR2 is FQNEAQ. The V gene end was trimmed by 5 bases and the J gene end by 8 bases; junction bases not matched to a gene: 6. The CDR3 is made up of 14 amino acids. The CDR3, as DNA: TGTGCCAGCAGCCTGACAGGGAACGATTCACCCCTCCACTTT. Its protein product is CASSLTGNDSPLHF.

The chain joins TRBV27 to TRBJ1-1; 7 bases match TRBD1. Germline CDR1 and CDR2: MNHEY and SMNVEV (reference sequence). After removal of 8 bases from V and 3 bases from J, the junction contained 9 bases not matched to a gene. The CDR3 runs to 14 residues. The CDR3 bases are TGTGCCAGCGGCAGACAGGGTGGGTACACTGAAGCTTTCTTT. It is translated as CASGRQGGYTEAFF.

This clone has a handful of counts. Here the CDR3 reads CASTSGLAGAGTDTQYF. The CDR3, as DNA: TGTGCCAGCACCTCGGGACTAGCGGGTGCTGGCACAGATACGCAGTATTTT. The V and J genes are TRBV5-4 and TRBJ2-3; 12 positions match TRBD2. Germline CDR1 is SGHNT and CDR2 is YYREEE (reference sequence). The J segment lost 1 base and the V segment lost 6 bases, leaving 9 bases of the junction unmatched. This CDR3 region has 17 residues.

The chain carries TRBV14 and TRBJ2-1, with TRBD1 identical over 7 bases. J lost 4 bases, V lost 4 bases, and 4 bases had no gene match. Germline V CDR1 and CDR2: SGHDN, FVKESK. The CDR3 is made up of 14 amino acids. The CDR3 sequence is CASSRNRGYNEQFF. CDR3 in DNA: TGTGCCAGCAGCCGAAACAGGGGATACAATGAGCAGTTCTTC. Based on the CDR3 plus reference TRBV14 and TRBJ2-1, the full variable domain is EAGVTQFPSHSVIEKGQTVTLRCDPISGHDNLYWYRRVMGKEIKFLLHFVKESKQDESGMPNNRFLAERTGGTYSTLKVQPAELEDSGVYFCASSRNRGYNEQFFGPGTRLTVL.